The T cell receptor beta chain under discussion was sequenced for a study of T cells in tuberculosis. The overall study: Sequenced TCRs come from CD1B-GMM tetramer-binding T cells.

The length of the CDR3 is 15 residues. From germline, CDR1 is MNHEY and CDR2 SMNVEV (reference sequence). V dropped 0 bases and J dropped 4 bases, with 13 bases sitting between them. General study results and limits: Active tuberculosis cases were adults; controls were adolescents. Using the GMM-specific repertoire gave approximately 89% accuracy versus roughly 68% with motifs. Smaller distances to GMM-specific TCRs suggested their expansion in active tuberculosis.

In the case of this clone: Its cognate antigen is unknown.

Clones were read by immunoSEQ multiplex PCR, and TCRdb kept only the in-frame ones, dropping some. Among tens of thousands of clones listed, about 89% were seen once. The sample taken for sequencing was PBMCs. The gene calls are TRBV27 and TRBJ2-7; D perhaps matches TRBD2 (6 bases). The sequence came from a donor between 10 and 35 years old with latent tuberculosis or without tuberculosis infection. The CDR3 here is CASSLSGMGGYEQYF. The CDR3, as DNA: TGTGCCAGCAGTTTATCCGGGATGGGGGGTTACGAGCAGTACTTC.